This record looks at one TCR beta chain sequence and its context. Combining a sample-barcoded 5' primer with a J-beta primer mix, a second PCR ran for roughly 6 to 12 cycles. From the 5' RACE reads, TCRdb called clonotypes with MiXCR, one entry per CDR3 protein. The sample consists of 1.5 million to 2 million distinct CDR3 sequences, 28% of them appearing once. The germline V gene has CDR1 SEHNR and CDR2 FQNEAQ (reference sequence). The length of the CDR3 is 17 residues. Germline trimming cut 5 bases from V and 4 bases from J; bases unmatched to any gene: 8. This record comes from a study of blood T cells in healthy people across ages.

This TCR was sampled from a woman between 25 and 40 years old in good health. The sample comprised blood. V usage is TRBV7-9 and J usage is TRBJ2-1; 13 positions agree with TRBD2. CDR3 DNA: TGTGCCAGCAGCCCAACAGGACTAGCGGGGGCTTACAATGAGCAGTTCTTC. Translating it yields CASSPTGLAGAYNEQFF.